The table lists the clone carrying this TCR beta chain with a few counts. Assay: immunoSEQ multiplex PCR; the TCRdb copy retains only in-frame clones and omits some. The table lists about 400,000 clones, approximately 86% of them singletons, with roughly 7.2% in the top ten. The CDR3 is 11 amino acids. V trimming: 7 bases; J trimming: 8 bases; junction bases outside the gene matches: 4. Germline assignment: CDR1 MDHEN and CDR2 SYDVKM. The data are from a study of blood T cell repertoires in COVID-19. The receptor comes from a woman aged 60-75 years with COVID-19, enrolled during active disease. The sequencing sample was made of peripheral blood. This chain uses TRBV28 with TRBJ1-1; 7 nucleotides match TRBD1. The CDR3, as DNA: TGTGCCAGCACCTCCAGGGGGGAAGCTTTCTTT. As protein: CASTSRGEAFF.